What follows are 24 T cell receptor beta chains derived from one specimen sequenced in a study of blood T cells in healthy people across ages. Using a J-beta primer mix together with a sample-barcoded 5' primer, a second PCR was run for 7 to 11 cycles. MiXCR, applied by TCRdb to the 5' RACE reads, yields one record per CDR3 protein. The table lists 730,000 or so distinct CDR3 sequences, over 40% of them singletons. The sequenced sample consisted of blood. These TCRs come from a man older than 75 in good health.

V is TRBV24-1 and J is TRBJ2-1; TRBD1 aligns across 11 bases. Unmatched junction bases numbered 6, after V lost 7 bases and J lost 5 bases. In germline, CDR1 is KGHDR, CDR2 SFDVKD. The CDR3 has 15 residues. CDR3 coding DNA: TGTGCCACCAGCTATCCGGGACAGGGGGACAATGAGCAGTTCTTC. It codes for CATSYPGQGDNEQFF.

In this sample, this clonotype turned up a few times. This rearrangement joins TRBV4-1 to TRBJ1-2; D is perhaps TRBD1 (5 bases). CDR1 MGHRA and CDR2 YSYEKL come from the germline V gene. This CDR3 region has 12 residues. V gave up 3 bases and J gave up 7 bases, with 9 bases separating them. In nucleotides, the CDR3 is TGCGCCAGCAGCCAGGGGGGACCTGGCTACACCTTC. It translates to CASSQGGPGYTF.

This clonotype has a single count. The chain is built from TRBV10-1 and TRBJ2-3; 8 nucleotides match TRBD1. Unmatched junction bases numbered 4, after V lost 3 bases and J lost 5 bases. The germline gives CDR1 WNHNN, CDR2 SYGVQD (reference sequence). There are 14 residues in the CDR3. The CDR3 DNA follows: TGCGCCAGCAGTGACAGGGGGCGCGGAGATACGCAGTATTTT. This codes for CASSDRGRGDTQYF.

The chain has TRBV6-2 or TRBV6-3 and TRBJ2-1; D is possibly TRBD1 or TRBD2 (6 bases each). The CDR3 totals 12 residues. V was clipped by 4 bases and J by 12 bases, with 13 bases between them. From germline, CDR1 is MNHEY and CDR2 SVGEGT. CDR3 region: CASSCLQGGQFF. The CDR3 nucleotides read TGTGCCAGCAGTTGCTTACAGGGAGGGCAGTTCTTC.

V gene TRBV6-6 combines with J gene TRBJ2-2, with 9 bases identical to TRBD2. Germline assignment: CDR1 MNHNY and CDR2 SVGAGI (reference sequence). V dropped 3 bases and J dropped 4; count of bases not matched to a gene: 6. The CDR3 totals 16 residues. The CDR3 DNA is TGTGCCAGCAGTTATTCAGGGCGGGAGGGCACCGGGGAGCTGTTTTTT. Translating gives CASSYSGREGTGELFF.

This clonotype was seen more than once but under ten times. The chain employs TRBV6-2 or TRBV6-3 and TRBJ2-3; the D is unclear. Trimming removed 6 bases at V and 4 bases at J, with 8 bases between. Germline-derived CDR1 and CDR2 are MNHEY and SVGEGT. The CDR3 loop spans 12 amino acids. CDR3 DNA: TGTGCCAGCAGACGTTTACCAGATACGCAGTATTTT. It encodes CASRRLPDTQYF.

This clonotype has just a few counts. V and J are TRBV3-1 and TRBJ1-5; TRBD1 matches 7 bases. Germline trimming cut 4 bases from V and 3 bases from J; bases unmatched to any gene: 6. Germline CDR1 and CDR2: LGHDT and YNNKEL (reference sequence). This CDR3 region has 15 residues. This CDR3 reads CASSPDRDNNQPQHF. As DNA, the CDR3 is TGTGCCAGCAGCCCCGACAGGGACAACAATCAGCCCCAGCATTTT.

The chain couples TRBV9 to TRBJ2-7; tentatively, D is TRBD2 (6 bases). The tail of the sequence fits TRBJ2-5 better, so the J call may be wrong. The CDR3 is 16 amino acids. Germline assignment: CDR1 SGDLS and CDR2 YYNGEE. The CDR3 spells CASSVRAGPREETQYF. The CDR3, as DNA: TGTGCCAGCAGCGTCCGGGCGGGGCCTAGGGAAGAGACCCAGTACTTC.

The rearrangement links TRBV7-2 to TRBJ2-5, with a weak D call TRBD1 (6 bases). The better agreement between TRBJ2-7 and the DNA end casts doubt on the J call. Germline-derived CDR1 and CDR2 are SGHTA and FQGNSA. The CDR3 totals 14 residues. The CDR3 DNA reads as TGTGCCAGCAGCTTAGTACTAAGGGGGTACGAGCAGTACTTC. It encodes CASSLVLRGYEQYF.

This clonotype was seen only a few times. This chain joins TRBV10-3 and TRBJ2-3, with TRBD2 matching over 8 bases. The CDR3 length is 14 residues. V was clipped by 4 bases and J by 5 bases; unmatched bases: 5. The germline gives CDR1 ENHRY, CDR2 SYGVKD. The CDR3 DNA follows: TGTGCCATCAGTGCGGGGGGGGCTGTAGATACGCAGTATTTT. Residues: CAISAGGAVDTQYF.

V is TRBV20-1 and J is TRBJ2-2; no reliable D call. V was pared by 3 bases and J by 4 bases, with 12 bases between. Per germline, CDR1 DFQATT and CDR2 SNEGSKA (reference sequence). CDR3 length: 14 amino acids. CDR3 residues: CSASGRISTGELFF. The CDR3 coding sequence is TGCAGTGCTAGTGGCAGGATTTCCACCGGGGAGCTGTTTTTT.

The J gene is TRBJ1-6, the V gene TRBV7-9; D unclear. The CDR3 sequence is 15 residues long. V was cut by 2 bases and J by 7 bases, with 12 bases left in between. Germline CDR1 SEHNR, CDR2 FQNEAQ (reference sequence). CDR3 sequence reads: CASSLPKQPNSPLHF. DNA of the CDR3: TGTGCCAGCAGCTTACCGAAACAGCCCAATTCACCCCTCCACTTT.

This clonotype has more than one count but fewer than ten. The rearrangement uses TRBV2 and TRBJ1-5, with D possibly matching TRBD1 (5 bases). V was shortened by 3 bases and J by 2 bases, with 17 bases between the two germline ends. This CDR3 is 17 amino acids long. Germline V gives CDR1 SNHLY, CDR2 FYNNEI. Here the CDR3 DNA reads TGTGCCAGCAGTGATCCCGCCCCGATGGGGGGCAATCAGCCCCAGCATTTT. This gives the protein CASSDPAPMGGNQPQHF.

This clonotype was seen only a few times. This chain joins TRBV6-5 and TRBJ2-1, with TRBD1 matching 8 bases. This CDR3 has 15 residues. J lost 7 bases, V lost 7 bases, and 12 bases had no gene match. CDR1 MNHEY and CDR2 SVGAGI come from the germline V gene. The chain's CDR3 is CASKKDRGVGNEQFF. The CDR3 DNA follows: TGTGCCAGCAAAAAAGACAGGGGAGTAGGGAATGAGCAGTTCTTC.

The chain links TRBV4-3 to TRBJ2-5; TRBD2 aligns across 7 bases. CDR3 length: 16 amino acids. Per germline, CDR1 LGHNA and CDR2 YSLEER. Trimming removed 0 bases from V and 11 bases from J; junction bases left unmatched: 15. The CDR3 reads CASSQETGGLIGEQYF. CDR3 bases: TGCGCCAGCAGCCAAGAAACGGGGGGTCTCATCGGGGAGCAGTACTTC.

This clonotype was seen more than once but under ten times. The chain links TRBV6-2 or TRBV6-3 to TRBJ2-4; D is undetermined. V lost 8 bases, J lost 6 bases, and 11 bases lay in between. Germline loops: CDR1 MNHEY, CDR2 SVGEGT. The CDR3 is made up of 12 amino acids. CDR3 bases: TGTGCCAGCGGCTTCGAAAGAAACATTCAGTACTTC. Protein sequence: CASGFERNIQYF.

This clonotype was picked up a small number of times. This chain joins TRBV28 and TRBJ1-4; 7 bases fit TRBD1. CDR3 length: 15 amino acids. Trimming cost V 4 bases and J 8 bases; bases outside gene matches: 10. Per the germline V gene, CDR1 is MDHEN and CDR2 is SYDVKM. DNA of the CDR3: TGTGCCAGCAGTTCCCACCGGGACAGCGGGGAAAAACTGTTTTTT. Translating it yields CASSSHRDSGEKLFF.

The V call is TRBV20-1, the J call TRBJ2-1; 8 nucleotides line up with TRBD1. Trimming took 5 bases from V and 2 from J; bases not matched to a gene: 8. Germline assignment: CDR1 DFQATT and CDR2 SNEGSKA (reference sequence). This CDR3 region has 15 residues. The CDR3 bases are TGCAGTGCTCGCTTCCAGGGGGCAACCTACAATGAGCAGTTCTTC. This codes for CSARFQGATYNEQFF.

The V call is TRBV7-8, the J call TRBJ1-6; D ambiguous. CDR1 SGHVS and CDR2 FQNEAQ come from the germline V gene. The CDR3 is 13 residues long. V gave up 5 bases and J gave up 8 bases, with 10 bases separating them. CDR3 amino acids: CASSVGIDSPLHF. CDR3 in DNA: TGTGCCAGCAGCGTAGGGATAGATTCACCCCTCCACTTT.

This clonotype was seen only a few times. V gene TRBV11-2 combines with J gene TRBJ2-7, with D possibly TRBD2 on 6 matching bases. Germline values: CDR1 SGHAT, CDR2 FQNNGV. CDR3 length: 15 residues. Trimming cost V 5 bases and J 3 bases, with 17 bases left between them. The CDR3 reads CASSRSGTLYYEQYF. CDR3 DNA sequence: TGTGCCAGCAGCCGATCCGGGACTCTTTACTACGAGCAGTACTTC. Based on the CDR3 plus reference TRBV11-2 and TRBJ2-7, the full variable domain is EAGVAQSPRYKIIEKRQSVAFWCNPISGHATLYWYQQILGQGPKLLIQFQNNGVVDDSQLPKDRFSAERLKGVDSTLKIQPAKLEDSAVYLCASSRSGTLYYEQYFGPGTRLTVT.

This clonotype has more than one count but fewer than ten. Written as DNA, the CDR3 is TGTGCCTGGACCCGGGGCAGGACCCAAGAGACCCAGTACTTC. Translated, it gives CAWTRGRTQETQYF. The chain has TRBV30 and TRBJ2-5; D is possibly TRBD1 or TRBD2 (5 bases each). The CDR3 loop spans 14 amino acids. The V gene's germline CDR1 is GTSNPN and CDR2 SVGIG (reference sequence). V lost 4 bases to trimming and J lost 1 base, with 13 bases between them. The variable domain in full, completed from reference TRBV30 and TRBJ2-5, reads SQTIHQWPATLVQPVGSPLSLECTVEGTSNPNLYWYRQAAGRGLQLLFYSVGIGQISSEVPQNLSASRPQDRQFILSSKKLLLSDSGFYLCAWTRGRTQETQYFGPGTRLLVL.

This clonotype was detected a few times. The chain is built from TRBV7-9 and TRBJ1-1, with D maybe TRBD1 (5 bases). This CDR3 spans 14 amino acids. Germline loops: CDR1 SEHNR, CDR2 FQNEAQ (reference sequence). V was pared by 5 bases and J by 1 base, with 11 bases between. CDR3 sequence reads: CASSQGLRNTEAFF. The CDR3 nucleotides are TGTGCCAGCAGCCAGGGACTAAGGAACACTGAAGCTTTCTTT.

With regard to this clonotype: The junction differs from germline at one of its ends, possibly a read error. The gene calls are TRBV4-2 and TRBJ2-3; D tentatively fits TRBD1 or TRBD2 (5 bases each). The CDR3 totals 14 residues. Germline CDR1 reads LGHNA; CDR2 reads YNFKEQ. The chain's CDR3 is CANSEGQNTDTQYF. In nucleotides, the CDR3 is TGTGCCAACAGCGAGGGGCAGAACACAGATACGCAGTATTTT.

This clonotype was found a few times. The CDR3 DNA reads as TGCAGCTTCCTGATTAGCGGGGCCTCCTACAATGAGCAGTTCTTC. It translates to CSFLISGASYNEQFF. This sequence joins TRBV29-1 and TRBJ2-1, with 8 bases matching TRBD2. J was trimmed by 0 bases and V by 8 bases; bases with no gene match: 9. In germline, CDR1 is SQVTM, CDR2 ANQGSEA. The CDR3 totals 15 residues.